Below, 15 T cell receptor beta chains from the same sample are listed, as sequenced in a study of blood T cell repertoires in COVID-19. Measured with immunoSEQ multiplex PCR; TCRdb has only the in-frame clones, and not every one. The sample comprises about 190,000 clones, under 80% of which are singletons, and around 17% rests with the top ten. Sequencing used PBMCs or T cells enriched from blood (not recorded which). These receptors were collected from a woman aged 50 to 60 with acute COVID-19.

There are a few counts of this clone. The chain couples TRBV18 to TRBJ2-5; TRBD1 matches at 10 bases. V gave up 0 bases and J gave up 6 bases; unmatched junction bases: 4. The CDR3 length is 15 residues. Germline V gives CDR1 KGHSH, CDR2 LQKENI. CDR3 nucleotide sequence: TGTGCCAGCTCACCACCTGGGACAGGGGAGCAGACCCAGTACTTC. Translated: CASSPPGTGEQTQYF.

The gene calls are TRBV5-5 and TRBJ2-2; possible D gene TRBD1, 5 bases. Germline values: CDR1 SGHKS, CDR2 YYEKEE (reference sequence). The CDR3 runs to 15 residues. The ends were cut back, 1 base at V and 0 bases at J, with 7 bases in the middle. In nucleotides, the CDR3 is TGTGCCAGCAGCTTGTTGGACACGAACACCGGGGAGCTGTTTTTT. It encodes CASSLLDTNTGELFF.

CDR3 sequence (DNA): TGTGCCAGCAGCTTAGCGTCGGCAGGGACTTTTGGGGGCTACACCTTC. It is translated as CASSLASAGTFGGYTF. This sequence joins TRBV7-8 and TRBJ1-2, with D perhaps TRBD1 (5 bases). V was trimmed by 0 bases and J by 8 bases, leaving 19 bases between them. The CDR3 is 16 amino acids. Germline CDR1 and CDR2: SGHVS and FQNEAQ.

In DNA form, the CDR3 reads TGTGCCAGCAGTCCGACAGTCATCTCTGGGGCCAACGTCCTGACTTTC. This gives the protein CASSPTVISGANVLTF. This sequence joins TRBV27 and TRBJ2-6, with D perhaps TRBD1 (5 bases). Germline values: CDR1 MNHEY, CDR2 SMNVEV (reference sequence). The CDR3 has 16 residues. The V and J ends lost 5 bases and 0 bases respectively, with 11 bases between them.

The chain's CDR3 is CSASSTGTTDTQYF. CDR3 sequence (DNA): TGCAGTGCTAGTTCGACAGGGACCACAGATACGCAGTATTTT. The chain joins TRBV20-1 to TRBJ2-3; 7 bases agree with TRBD1. The germline gives CDR1 DFQATT, CDR2 SNEGSKA (reference sequence). Unmatched junction bases numbered 5, after V lost 3 bases and J lost 2 bases. The CDR3 consists of 14 residues.

This chain joins TRBV6-5 and TRBJ1-1, with 7 positions matching TRBD1. Germline V gene sequence: CDR1 MNHEY, CDR2 SVGAGI. With V trimmed by 10 bases and J by 5 bases, 13 bases remained unmatched. The CDR3 totals 14 residues. CDR3 in DNA: TGTGCCATCGCTTCCGACAGGGCTAATACTGAAGCTTTCTTT. Protein: CAIASDRANTEAFF.

This clone came up a few times. The rearrangement uses TRBV5-6 and TRBJ2-2; 11 positions match TRBD2. The CDR3 runs 15 residues. Germline values: CDR1 SGHDT, CDR2 YYEEEE. Trimming removed 4 bases from V and 7 bases from J; junction bases left unmatched: 6. The DNA for the CDR3 is TGTGCCAGCAGCCTACTAGCGGGGGAAGACGGGGAGCTGTTTTTT. This sequence encodes CASSLLAGEDGELFF.

The gene calls are TRBV11-2 and TRBJ1-4; D unresolved. V lost 4 bases and J lost 7, with 13 bases in between. The CDR3 is made up of 14 amino acids. The germline V gene encodes CDR1 SGHAT and CDR2 FQNNGV. CDR3 coding DNA: TGTGCCAGCAGCTACGGGGAGGAGAGTGAAAAACTGTTTTTT. This sequence encodes CASSYGEESEKLFF.

This chain uses TRBV4-1 with TRBJ1-5; D is unresolved. The V gene's germline CDR1 is MGHRA and CDR2 YSYEKL. V shed 0 bases and J shed 5 bases, with 8 bases lying between them. This CDR3 region has 14 residues. CDR3 coding DNA: TGCGCCAGCAGCCAAGAATATCGAGATCAGCCCCAGCATTTT. It codes for CASSQEYRDQPQHF.

Only one count was recorded for this clone. This chain uses TRBV18 with TRBJ1-6; D perhaps matches TRBD1 (6 bases). The CDR3 consists of 14 residues. The V and J ends lost 5 bases and 8 bases respectively, with 13 bases between them. Germline V CDR1 and CDR2: KGHSH, LQKENI. The CDR3 sequence: CASSAGESYSPLHF. The CDR3 DNA reads TGTGCCAGCTCAGCAGGGGAGAGTTATTCACCCCTCCACTTT.

V usage is TRBV5-6 and J usage is TRBJ1-5, with unresolved D. Germline V gene sequence: CDR1 SGHDT, CDR2 YYEEEE. Deletions cut 0 bases from V and 4 bases from J, with 11 bases between. The CDR3 loop spans 15 amino acids. CDR3 residues: CASSLAQRRNQPQHF. The DNA for the CDR3 is TGTGCCAGCAGCTTGGCGCAGCGAAGAAATCAGCCCCAGCATTTT.

With regard to this clone: This is likely an artifact of a read error, given a far larger clone one base away. This rearrangement joins TRBV5-6 to TRBJ1-2; 7 nucleotides line up with TRBD1. V shed 4 bases and J 2 bases; nucleotides not matched to a gene: 2. The CDR3 is 13 residues long. CDR1 and CDR2 from the germline V gene are SGHDT and YYEEEE. The CDR3 loop is CASSPGQNYGYTF. In nucleotides, the CDR3 is TGTGCCAGCAGCCCGGGACAGAACTATGGCTACACCTTC.

This chain uses TRBV7-9 with TRBJ1-6; 7 nucleotides match TRBD1. Germline V CDR1 and CDR2: SEHNR, FQNEAQ (reference sequence). V gave up 10 bases and J gave up 3 bases; unmatched junction bases: 9. This CDR3 contains 15 residues. CDR3 amino acids: CAIPAQGVYNSPLHF. DNA of the CDR3: TGTGCCATCCCTGCCCAGGGGGTCTATAATTCACCCCTCCACTTT.

In regard to this clone: Within the sample, other DNA sequences also encode this same CDR3. The chain joins TRBV27 to TRBJ1-2; 8 nucleotides line up with TRBD1. The V gene end was trimmed by 2 bases and the J gene end by 7 bases; junction bases not matched to a gene: 6. Per the germline V gene, CDR1 is MNHEY and CDR2 is SMNVEV (reference sequence). There are 14 residues in the CDR3. This CDR3 reads CASSLGQGAGGYTF. The CDR3 nucleotides are TGTGCCAGCAGTTTAGGCCAGGGGGCCGGTGGCTACACCTTC.

The chain links TRBV6-5 to TRBJ1-6; TRBD1 matches at 8 bases. The junction had 6 bases not matched to a gene; V was cut back by 4 bases and J by 7 bases. This CDR3 comprises 15 residues. Looked up from germline, CDR1 is MNHEY and CDR2 is SVGAGI. DNA for the CDR3: TGTGCCAGCAGTTGGGACAGGACTGAAAATTCACCCCTCCACTTT. Translated: CASSWDRTENSPLHF.